This T cell receptor (beta chain) was identified during a study of blood T cell repertoires in COVID-19. The CDR3 has 17 amino acids. Per the germline V gene, CDR1 is SGHAT and CDR2 is FQNNGV. The trim removed 5 bases at V and 0 bases at J, leaving 8 bases unmatched. Only in-frame clones appear in the TCRdb table, and some are missing; sequencing was by immunoSEQ multiplex PCR. The data hold about 100,000 clones, with more than 75% observed a single time. The receptor's source is a human donor in a cohort sampled during active COVID-19. The J gene is TRBJ1-4, the V gene TRBV11-2; 8 bases map to TRBD1. Sample: peripheral blood. The CDR3 reads CASSHGQGRATNEKLFF. The CDR3 DNA is TGTGCCAGCAGCCACGGACAGGGAAGAGCAACTAATGAAAAACTGTTTTTT.